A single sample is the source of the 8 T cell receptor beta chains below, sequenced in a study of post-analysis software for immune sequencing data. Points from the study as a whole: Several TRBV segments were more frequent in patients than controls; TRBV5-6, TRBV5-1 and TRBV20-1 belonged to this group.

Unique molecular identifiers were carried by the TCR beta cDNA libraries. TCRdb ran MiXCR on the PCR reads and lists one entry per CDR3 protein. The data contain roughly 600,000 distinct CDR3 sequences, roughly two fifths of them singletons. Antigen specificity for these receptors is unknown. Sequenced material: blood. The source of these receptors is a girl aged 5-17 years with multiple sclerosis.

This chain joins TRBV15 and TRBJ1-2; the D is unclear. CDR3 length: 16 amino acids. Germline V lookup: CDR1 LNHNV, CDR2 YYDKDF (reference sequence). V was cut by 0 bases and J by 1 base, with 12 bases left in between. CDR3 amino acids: CATSRDPTADNYGYTF. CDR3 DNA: TGTGCCACCAGCAGAGACCCCACAGCTGATAACTATGGCTACACCTTC.

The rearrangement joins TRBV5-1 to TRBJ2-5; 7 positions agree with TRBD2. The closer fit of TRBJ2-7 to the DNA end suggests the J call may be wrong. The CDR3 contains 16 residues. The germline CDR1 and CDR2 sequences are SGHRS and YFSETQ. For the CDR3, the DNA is TGCGCCAGCAGCCCCAATGGGGCGGGAGCGGGCAACGAGCAGTACTTC. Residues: CASSPNGAGAGNEQYF.

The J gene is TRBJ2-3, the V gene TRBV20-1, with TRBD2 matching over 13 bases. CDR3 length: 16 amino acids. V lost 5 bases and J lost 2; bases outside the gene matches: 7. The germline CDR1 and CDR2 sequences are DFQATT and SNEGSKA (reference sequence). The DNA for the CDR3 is TGCAGTGCTTCCCGGACTAGCGGGAGATTCACAGATACGCAGTATTTT. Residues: CSASRTSGRFTDTQYF.

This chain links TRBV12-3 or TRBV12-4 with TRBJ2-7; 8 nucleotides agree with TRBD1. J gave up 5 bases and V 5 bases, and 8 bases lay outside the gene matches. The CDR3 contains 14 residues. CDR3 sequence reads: CASSKRTGSHEQYF. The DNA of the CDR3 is TGTGCCAGCAGTAAGCGGACAGGGAGTCACGAGCAGTACTTC.

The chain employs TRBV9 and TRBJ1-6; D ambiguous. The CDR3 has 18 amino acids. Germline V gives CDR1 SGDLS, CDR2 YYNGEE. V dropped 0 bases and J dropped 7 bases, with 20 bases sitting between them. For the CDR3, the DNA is TGTGCCAGCAGCGTAGGTCAAGAGGGCCTCATGGGGAATTCACCCCTCCACTTT. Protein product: CASSVGQEGLMGNSPLHF.

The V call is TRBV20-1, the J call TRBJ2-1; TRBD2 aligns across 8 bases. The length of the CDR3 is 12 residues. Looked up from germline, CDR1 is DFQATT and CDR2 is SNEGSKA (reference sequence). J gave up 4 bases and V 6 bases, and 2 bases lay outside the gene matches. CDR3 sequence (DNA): TGCAGTGCCGTAGCGGGGTACAATGAGCAGTTCTTC. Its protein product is CSAVAGYNEQFF.

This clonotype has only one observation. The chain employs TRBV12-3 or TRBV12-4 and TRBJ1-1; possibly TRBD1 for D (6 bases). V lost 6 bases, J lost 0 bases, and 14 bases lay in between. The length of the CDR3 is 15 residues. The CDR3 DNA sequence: TGTGCCAGCAGCATGGACAGAGGCTTGAACACTGAAGCTTTCTTT. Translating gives CASSMDRGLNTEAFF.

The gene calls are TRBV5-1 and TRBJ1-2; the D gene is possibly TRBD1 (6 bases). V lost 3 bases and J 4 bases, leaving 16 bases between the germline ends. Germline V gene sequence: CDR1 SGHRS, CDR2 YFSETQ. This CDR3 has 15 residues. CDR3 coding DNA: TGCGCCAGCAGCTCGGGACACCGGAGTGGCTATGGCTACACCTTC. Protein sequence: CASSSGHRSGYGYTF.